The sequence of this T cell receptor (beta chain) was determined in a study of blood T cell repertoires in COVID-19. The overall study: Acute and convalescent COVID-19 samples came from the United States, Italy and Spain. The cDNA or gDNA used as material had been derived from T cells, B-cell-depleted T cells, or PBMCs.

Individuals aged about 18 to 100 years were recruited from around 22 US areas. Cohorts were based on clinical histories the participants reported. This CDR3 comprises 13 residues. Trimming cost V 4 bases and J 6 bases, with 13 bases left between them. Germline assignment: CDR1 SGHRS and CDR2 YFSETQ. The data were produced by immunoSEQ multiplex PCR, yet TCRdb's version contains in-frame clones alone and is incomplete. The table shows about 180,000 clones, with over 75% occurring only once. The origin of this receptor is a woman aged 18 to 35 who had recovered from COVID-19. V usage is TRBV5-1 and J usage is TRBJ1-2; a possible D gene is TRBD1 (6 bases). The sample consisted of PBMCs or T cells enriched from blood (not recorded which). This chain's CDR3 is CASSAQGSDGYTF. The CDR3 bases are TGCGCCAGCAGCGCACAGGGATCGGATGGCTACACCTTC. The complete variable domain, with remaining parts taken from reference TRBV5-1 and TRBJ1-2, reads KAGVTQTPRYLIKTRGQQVTLSCSPISGHRSVSWYQQTPGQGLQFLFEYFSETQRNKGNFPGRFSGRQFSNSRSEMNVSTLELGDSALYLCASSAQGSDGYTFGSGTRLTVV.